The rows below give T cell receptor beta chains drawn from one sample of a study of blood T cells in healthy people across ages. MiXCR, applied by TCRdb to the 5' RACE reads, yields one record per CDR3 protein. Of hundreds of thousands of distinct CDR3 sequences in the sample, approximately 53% are singletons; the top ten hold roughly 37%. The specimen sequenced was blood. These TCRs come from a man older than 75 in good health. CDR3s include the opening cysteine and the closing phenylalanine or tryptophan. Fields, in order: CDR3 protein, CDR3 DNA, J gene, D gene, clone size, V gene, CDR3 length. The D gene is left open where the match is weak. Clone sizes are given selectively: once, few, many, or a class where the clone is expanded.

CDR3 protein: CASNVGSLSSYNEQFF
CDR3 DNA: TGTGCCAGTAATGTCGGGAGCCTAAGCTCCTACAATGAGCAGTTCTTC
J gene: TRBJ2-1
D gene: .
clone size: .
V gene: TRBV7-3
CDR3 length: 16

CDR3 protein: CATSEAGLVQFF
CDR3 DNA: TGTGCCACCAGTGAGGCGGGACTTGTGCAGTTCTTC
J gene: TRBJ2-1
D gene: .
clone size: once
V gene: TRBV24-1
CDR3 length: 12

CDR3 protein: CASSLAGLAREQFF
CDR3 DNA: TGTGCCAGCAGCTTAGCGGGACTCGCCCGCGAGCAGTTCTTC
J gene: TRBJ2-1
D gene: .
clone size: few
V gene: TRBV7-9
CDR3 length: 14

CDR3 protein: CASSSPGLAGQLPYNEQFF
CDR3 DNA: TGCGCCAGCAGCTCGCCGGGACTAGCGGGTCAGCTGCCCTACAATGAGCAGTTCTTC
J gene: TRBJ2-1
D gene: TRBD2
clone size: .
V gene: TRBV5-1
CDR3 length: 19

CDR3 protein: CARTGGGNSPLHF
CDR3 DNA: TGTGCCAGGACAGGGGGCGGGAATTCACCCCTCCACTTT
J gene: TRBJ1-6
D gene: .
clone size: .
V gene: TRBV21-1
CDR3 length: 13

CDR3 protein: CASSSGRTSDAFQETQFF
CDR3 DNA: TGCGCCAGCAGCTCAGGGCGGACTAGTGACGCCTTTCAAGAGACCCAGTTCTTC
J gene: TRBJ2-1
D gene: TRBD2
clone size: .
V gene: TRBV5-1
CDR3 length: 18

CDR3 protein: CASSRDLAGGLSYNEQFF
CDR3 DNA: TGCGCCAGCAGCCGGGACCTAGCGGGAGGCCTCTCCTACAATGAGCAGTTCTTC
J gene: TRBJ2-1
D gene: TRBD2
clone size: .
V gene: TRBV5-1
CDR3 length: 18

CDR3 protein: CASRPSANYGYTF
CDR3 DNA: TGTGCCAGCAGGCCCTCGGCGAACTATGGCTACACCTTC
J gene: TRBJ1-2
D gene: .
clone size: many
V gene: TRBV27
CDR3 length: 13

CDR3 protein: CASSLAVCRETKNIQYF
CDR3 DNA: TGTGCCAGCAGCTTAGCGGTCTGCAGGGAAACCAAAAACATTCAGTACTTC
J gene: TRBJ2-4
D gene: .
clone size: .
V gene: TRBV7-9
CDR3 length: 17

CDR3 protein: CASGSGIYEQYF
CDR3 DNA: TGTGCCAGCGGTAGCGGGATATACGAGCAGTACTTC
J gene: TRBJ2-7
D gene: TRBD2
clone size: once
V gene: TRBV6-5
CDR3 length: 12

CDR3 protein: CSVGLALSKTQYF
CDR3 DNA: TGCAGCGTGGGACTAGCGCTGTCGAAGACCCAGTACTTC
J gene: TRBJ2-5
D gene: TRBD2
clone size: few
V gene: TRBV29-1
CDR3 length: 13

CDR3 protein: CASSLSQGSYEQYF
CDR3 DNA: TGTGCCAGCAGCTTATCTCAGGGATCCTACGAGCAGTACTTC
J gene: TRBJ2-7
D gene: .
clone size: many
V gene: TRBV7-9
CDR3 length: 14

CDR3 protein: CASRRIAGGHLRQFF
CDR3 DNA: TGTGCCAGCAGGAGAATAGCGGGAGGCCACCTTAGGCAGTTCTTC
J gene: TRBJ2-1
D gene: TRBD2
clone size: .
V gene: TRBV2
CDR3 length: 15

CDR3 protein: CASSLLPARAPNTEAFF
CDR3 DNA: TGCGCCAGCAGCTTGCTCCCTGCAAGGGCCCCGAACACTGAAGCTTTCTTT
J gene: TRBJ1-1
D gene: .
clone size: .
V gene: TRBV5-1
CDR3 length: 17

CDR3 protein: CSARDTRGGENIQYF
CDR3 DNA: TGCAGTGCTAGAGATACTCGAGGGGGCGAAAACATTCAGTACTTC
J gene: TRBJ2-4
D gene: TRBD1
clone size: .
V gene: TRBV20-1
CDR3 length: 15

CDR3 protein: CASTTRLGLTNEQFF
CDR3 DNA: TGCGCCAGCACCACAAGACTAGGCCTGACGAATGAGCAGTTCTTC
J gene: TRBJ2-1
D gene: .
clone size: .
V gene: TRBV4-1
CDR3 length: 15

CDR3 protein: CASSPGVMGYTF
CDR3 DNA: TGTGCCAGCAGCCCCGGTGTCATGGGCTACACCTTC
J gene: TRBJ1-2
D gene: .
clone size: few
V gene: TRBV3-1
CDR3 length: 12

CDR3 protein: CATSRGEPRTFLIPEQYF
CDR3 DNA: TGTGCCACCAGCAGAGGGGAACCCCGGACGTTCCTTATCCCCGAGCAGTACTTC
J gene: TRBJ2-7
D gene: .
clone size: .
V gene: TRBV15
CDR3 length: 18

CDR3 protein: CASSRQEPQGNEQFF
CDR3 DNA: TGTGCCAGCTCCCGCCAGGAGCCGCAGGGCAATGAGCAGTTCTTC
J gene: TRBJ2-1
D gene: .
clone size: .
V gene: TRBV28
CDR3 length: 15

CDR3 protein: CASSVSQGANNEQYF
CDR3 DNA: TGTGCCAGCAGTGTGTCCCAGGGGGCAAACAACGAGCAGTACTTC
J gene: TRBJ2-7
D gene: TRBD1
clone size: .
V gene: TRBV2
CDR3 length: 15

CDR3 protein: CAISESPSTDTQYF
CDR3 DNA: TGTGCCATCAGTGAGTCGCCGAGCACAGATACGCAGTATTTT
J gene: TRBJ2-3
D gene: .
clone size: few
V gene: TRBV10-3
CDR3 length: 14

CDR3 protein: CASSFGLHGRGTETQYF
CDR3 DNA: TGCGCCAGCAGCTTCGGGCTACACGGGAGGGGTACAGAGACGCAGTATTTT
J gene: TRBJ2-3
D gene: TRBD2
clone size: .
V gene: TRBV5-1
CDR3 length: 17

CDR3 protein: CASSVGQGPQPQHF
CDR3 DNA: TGTGCCAGCAGCGTAGGACAGGGTCCCCAGCCCCAGCATTTT
J gene: TRBJ1-5
D gene: TRBD1
clone size: .
V gene: TRBV9
CDR3 length: 14

CDR3 protein: CATHLSGSSYEQYF
CDR3 DNA: TGTGCCACCCACTTGAGCGGGAGCTCCTACGAGCAGTACTTC
J gene: TRBJ2-7
D gene: TRBD2
clone size: .
V gene: TRBV6-1
CDR3 length: 14

CDR3 protein: CASRHRDTDESPLHF
CDR3 DNA: TGTGCCAGCAGGCACCGGGACACGGATGAATCACCCCTCCACTTT
J gene: TRBJ1-6
D gene: .
clone size: few
V gene: TRBV12-3/TRBV12-4
CDR3 length: 15

CDR3 protein: CASSLAKGLSYNEQFF
CDR3 DNA: TGTGCCAGCAGCTTGGCCAAGGGACTCTCCTACAATGAGCAGTTCTTC
J gene: TRBJ2-1
D gene: .
clone size: .
V gene: TRBV5-5
CDR3 length: 16

CDR3 protein: CATLVRGQMNTEAFF
CDR3 DNA: TGTGCCACGCTCGTGAGGGGCCAAATGAACACTGAAGCTTTCTTT
J gene: TRBJ1-1
D gene: .
clone size: .
V gene: TRBV9
CDR3 length: 15

CDR3 protein: CASSAPSDTQYF
CDR3 DNA: TGCGCCAGCAGCGCCCCTTCGGATACGCAGTATTTT
J gene: TRBJ2-3
D gene: .
clone size: .
V gene: TRBV5-1
CDR3 length: 12

CDR3 protein: CASNVGEREQFF
CDR3 DNA: TGTGCCAGCAATGTGGGGGAGCGTGAGCAGTTCTTC
J gene: TRBJ2-1
D gene: .
clone size: .
V gene: TRBV2
CDR3 length: 12

CDR3 protein: CSAPTSGNNEQYF
CDR3 DNA: TGCAGTGCTCCTACTAGCGGAAACAATGAGCAGTACTTC
J gene: TRBJ2-7
D gene: TRBD2
clone size: .
V gene: TRBV20-1
CDR3 length: 13

CDR3 protein: CASSQDRPLLAGVYNEQFF
CDR3 DNA: TGTGCCAGCAGCCAAGATAGGCCCCTACTAGCGGGAGTCTACAATGAGCAGTTCTTC
J gene: TRBJ2-1
D gene: TRBD2
clone size: .
V gene: TRBV4-2
CDR3 length: 19

CDR3 protein: CASSLGARGETQYF
CDR3 DNA: TGTGCCAGCAGTCTGGGGGCGAGGGGAGAGACCCAGTACTTC
J gene: TRBJ2-5
D gene: .
clone size: .
V gene: TRBV12-3/TRBV12-4
CDR3 length: 14

CDR3 protein: CSVVGLAGTTSSYNEQYF
CDR3 DNA: TGCAGCGTTGTAGGGCTAGCGGGAACTACGAGCTCCTACAATGAGCAGTACTTC
J gene: TRBJ2-7
D gene: TRBD2
clone size: .
V gene: TRBV29-1
CDR3 length: 18

CDR3 protein: CASSRASLEQYF
CDR3 DNA: TGTGCCAGCAGCCGGGCTTCCCTCGAGCAGTACTTC
J gene: TRBJ2-7
D gene: .
clone size: .
V gene: TRBV12-3/TRBV12-4
CDR3 length: 12

CDR3 protein: CASSVGRGNEQFF
CDR3 DNA: TGTGCCAGCAGCGTAGGCAGGGGGAATGAGCAGTTCTTC
J gene: TRBJ2-1
D gene: TRBD1
clone size: few
V gene: TRBV9
CDR3 length: 13

CDR3 protein: CATYGEGGRTNEQFF
CDR3 DNA: TGTGCCACCTACGGTGAGGGCGGGAGGACGAATGAGCAGTTCTTC
J gene: TRBJ2-1
D gene: TRBD2
clone size: once
V gene: TRBV6-5
CDR3 length: 15

CDR3 protein: CASSSRGGLTNYGYTF
CDR3 DNA: TGTGCCAGCAGTTCAAGAGGGGGCCTAACTAACTATGGCTACACCTTC
J gene: TRBJ1-2
D gene: TRBD1
clone size: few
V gene: TRBV7-9
CDR3 length: 16

CDR3 protein: CASSLGADSPLHF
CDR3 DNA: TGTGCCAGCAGCCTAGGGGCGGATTCACCCCTCCACTTT
J gene: TRBJ1-6
D gene: .
clone size: .
V gene: TRBV7-2
CDR3 length: 13

CDR3 protein: CASSPPQRSGETQYF
CDR3 DNA: TGTGCCAGCAGCCCACCCCAACGTTCGGGAGAGACCCAGTACTTC
J gene: TRBJ2-5
D gene: .
clone size: .
V gene: TRBV7-8
CDR3 length: 15

CDR3 protein: CASSKEGGTEAFF
CDR3 DNA: TGCGCCAGCAGCAAAGAGGGGGGCACTGAAGCTTTCTTT
J gene: TRBJ1-1
D gene: .
clone size: .
V gene: TRBV5-1
CDR3 length: 13

CDR3 protein: CSAVSPGQGIYEQYF
CDR3 DNA: TGCAGTGCTGTATCTCCGGGACAGGGGATCTACGAGCAGTACTTC
J gene: TRBJ2-7
D gene: TRBD1
clone size: .
V gene: TRBV20-1
CDR3 length: 15

CDR3 protein: CSAFSTDRVKFYEQYF
CDR3 DNA: TGCAGTGCTTTTTCCACGGACAGGGTTAAGTTCTACGAGCAGTACTTC
J gene: TRBJ2-7
D gene: TRBD1
clone size: .
V gene: TRBV20-1
CDR3 length: 16

CDR3 protein: CASSFSREAINEQFF
CDR3 DNA: TGCGCCAGCAGCTTCTCGCGGGAGGCGATCAATGAGCAGTTCTTC
J gene: TRBJ2-1
D gene: TRBD2
clone size: .
V gene: TRBV5-1
CDR3 length: 15

CDR3 protein: CASNPDRVAYNEQFF
CDR3 DNA: TGTGCCAGCAACCCAGACAGGGTCGCCTACAATGAGCAGTTCTTC
J gene: TRBJ2-1
D gene: TRBD1
clone size: few
V gene: TRBV6-2/TRBV6-3
CDR3 length: 15

CDR3 protein: CASSPGLAFYNEQFF
CDR3 DNA: TGTGCCAGCAGTCCTGGACTAGCCTTCTACAATGAGCAGTTCTTC
J gene: TRBJ2-1
D gene: TRBD2
clone size: .
V gene: TRBV12-3/TRBV12-4
CDR3 length: 15

CDR3 protein: CASHENGLGNQPQHF
CDR3 DNA: TGTGCCAGCCACGAAAATGGGCTGGGGAATCAGCCCCAGCATTTT
J gene: TRBJ1-5
D gene: .
clone size: .
V gene: TRBV21-1
CDR3 length: 15

CDR3 protein: CASSYSSSNEKLFF
CDR3 DNA: TGTGCCAGCAGTTACTCGAGCAGTAATGAAAAACTGTTTTTT
J gene: TRBJ1-4
D gene: .
clone size: .
V gene: TRBV6-5
CDR3 length: 14

CDR3 protein: CASSYSPFNTEAFF
CDR3 DNA: TGTGCCAGCAGCTACAGCCCTTTTAACACTGAAGCTTTCTTT
J gene: TRBJ1-1
D gene: .
clone size: few
V gene: TRBV7-2
CDR3 length: 14

CDR3 protein: CASSFTGGNYGYTF
CDR3 DNA: TGTGCCAGCAGCTTCACAGGGGGGAACTATGGCTACACCTTC
J gene: TRBJ1-2
D gene: TRBD1
clone size: .
V gene: TRBV7-9
CDR3 length: 14

CDR3 protein: CASEGSGYNEQFF
CDR3 DNA: TGTGCCAGCGAGGGGTCTGGCTACAATGAGCAGTTCTTC
J gene: TRBJ2-1
D gene: .
clone size: .
V gene: TRBV12-3/TRBV12-4
CDR3 length: 13

CDR3 protein: CASSYPGQGVRNEKLFF
CDR3 DNA: TGTGCCAGCAGTTACCCCGGACAGGGGGTCCGTAATGAAAAACTGTTTTTT
J gene: TRBJ1-4
D gene: TRBD1
clone size: .
V gene: TRBV6-6
CDR3 length: 17

CDR3 protein: CASTPRTSFSQFF
CDR3 DNA: TGTGCCAGCACCCCCCGGACTAGCTTTAGTCAGTTCTTC
J gene: TRBJ2-1
D gene: TRBD2
clone size: once
V gene: TRBV6-2/TRBV6-3
CDR3 length: 13

CDR3 protein: CAGLERATDTQYF
CDR3 DNA: TGCGCCGGGCTCGAGCGAGCCACAGATACGCAGTATTTT
J gene: TRBJ2-3
D gene: .
clone size: few
V gene: TRBV10-2
CDR3 length: 13

CDR3 protein: CASSPRTGRDTEAFF
CDR3 DNA: TGTGCCAGCAGCCCCCGTACCGGGAGGGACACTGAAGCTTTCTTT
J gene: TRBJ1-1
D gene: .
clone size: .
V gene: TRBV9
CDR3 length: 15